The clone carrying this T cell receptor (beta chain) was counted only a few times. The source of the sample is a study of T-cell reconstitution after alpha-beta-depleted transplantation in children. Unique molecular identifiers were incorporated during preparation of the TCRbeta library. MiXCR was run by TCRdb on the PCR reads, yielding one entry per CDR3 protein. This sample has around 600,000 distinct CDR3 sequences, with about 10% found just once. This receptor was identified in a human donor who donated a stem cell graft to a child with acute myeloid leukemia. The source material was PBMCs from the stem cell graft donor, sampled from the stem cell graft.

The CDR3 nucleotides are TGTGCCAGCAGTTCCCCTCACAGAGCGGGAGATGAGCAGTTCTTC. It codes for CASSSPHRAGDEQFF. The chain uses TRBV6-2 or TRBV6-3 and TRBJ2-1, with 8 positions matching TRBD2. J gave up 8 bases and V 4 bases, and 10 bases lay outside the gene matches. The germline V gene encodes CDR1 MNHEY and CDR2 SVGEGT. The CDR3 spans 15 residues.